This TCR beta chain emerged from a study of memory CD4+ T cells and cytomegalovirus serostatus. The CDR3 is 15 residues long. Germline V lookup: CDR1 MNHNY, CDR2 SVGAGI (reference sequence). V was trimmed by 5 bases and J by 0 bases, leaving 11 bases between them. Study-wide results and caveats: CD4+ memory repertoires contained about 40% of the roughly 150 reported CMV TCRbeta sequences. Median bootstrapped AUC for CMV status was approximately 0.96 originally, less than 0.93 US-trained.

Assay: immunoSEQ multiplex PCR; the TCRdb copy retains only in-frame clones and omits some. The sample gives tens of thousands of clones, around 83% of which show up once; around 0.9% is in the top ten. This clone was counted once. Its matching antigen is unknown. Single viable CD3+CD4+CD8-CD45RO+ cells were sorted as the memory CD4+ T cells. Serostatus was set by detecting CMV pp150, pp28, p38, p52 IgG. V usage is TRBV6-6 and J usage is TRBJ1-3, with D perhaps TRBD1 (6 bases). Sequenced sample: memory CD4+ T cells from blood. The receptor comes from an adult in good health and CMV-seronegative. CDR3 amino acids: CASSKQGNSGNTIYF. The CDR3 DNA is TGTGCCAGCAGTAAACAGGGCAACTCTGGAAACACCATATATTTT.